A selection of T cell receptor beta chains follows, all from one sample in a study of shared clonotypes between healthy human individuals. TCRdb keeps only in-frame clones here, not all; method: immunoSEQ multiplex PCR. The sample holds under 2.5 million clones, roughly 90% seen once. Sequencing used naive CD4+ T cells from PBMCs. These receptors were obtained from a man aged 18 to 29 in good health. Some clones in this sample may be carry-over from other donors' samples. CDR3s include the opening cysteine and the closing phenylalanine or tryptophan. Each record gives: CDR3 DNA, CDR3 protein, J gene, D gene, clone size, V gene. The D gene is left open where the match is weak. Size tells how often a clone was seen (once, few, many) or the class of an expanded clone, and some rows leave it out.

TGTGCCAGCAGCCACTCGGGACAGCAAGAGACCCAGTACTTC	CASSHSGQQETQYF	TRBJ2-5	TRBD1	-	TRBV7-7
TGTGCCAGCCGGGACTCTTTTCTCTATGGCTACACCTTC	CASRDSFLYGYTF	TRBJ1-2	-	-	TRBV19
TGCGCCAGCAGTACCGGGGCCAACTCCTACGAGCAGTACTTC	CASSTGANSYEQYF	TRBJ2-7	-	-	TRBV10-1
TGTGCCAGCTCACCCGGGACTAGCGGGAGGTACGAGCAGTACTTC	CASSPGTSGRYEQYF	TRBJ2-7	TRBD2	few	TRBV18
TGTGCCAGCAGTTTAGGCGGCTACGGGGAGCTGTTTTTT	CASSLGGYGELFF	TRBJ2-2	-	-	TRBV28
TGTGCCATCAGCGGACAGGATAATGAAAAACTGTTTTTT	CAISGQDNEKLFF	TRBJ1-4	TRBD1	-	TRBV10-3
TGTGCCAGCAGCTTACCTATTAGCACAGATACGCAGTATTTT	CASSLPISTDTQYF	TRBJ2-3	-	few	TRBV7-9
TGTGCCAGCAGCTCTGGAAGCGGGACTTACAATGAGCAGTTCTTC	CASSSGSGTYNEQFF	TRBJ2-1	TRBD2	once	TRBV11-3
TGTGCCAGTAGTATCCAGGGGACCGGGGAGCTGTTTTTT	CASSIQGTGELFF	TRBJ2-2	-	-	TRBV19
TGCGCCAGCAGCCCCGGCGGGGGGGACACAGATACGCAGTATTTT	CASSPGGGDTDTQYF	TRBJ2-3	TRBD2	-	TRBV5-1
TGTGCCAGCAGCCAAAACAGGGGAGAAGAAAAACTGTTTTTT	CASSQNRGEEKLFF	TRBJ1-4	TRBD1	-	TRBV2
TGTGCCAGCAGCCGCCCACCGTATGGTGGGACCGGAAACACCATATATTTT	CASSRPPYGGTGNTIYF	TRBJ1-3	-	-	TRBV2
TGTGCCAGCAGCAGGGGCGAAAAACTGTTTTTT	CASSRGEKLFF	TRBJ1-4	-	-	TRBV6-5
TGCGCCACCTCCCGGGACAGATCCTACGAGCAGTACTTC	CATSRDRSYEQYF	TRBJ2-7	TRBD1	-	TRBV5-1
TGTGCCAGCAGTCCCAGGGGTTACGAGCAGTACTTC	CASSPRGYEQYF	TRBJ2-7	-	-	TRBV28
TGTGCCAGCAGGGGGACCCACACTGAAGCTTTCTTT	CASRGTHTEAFF	TRBJ1-1	-	-	TRBV7-3
TGTGCCAGCAGCTTGGATTACGAGCAGTACTTC	CASSLDYEQYF	TRBJ2-7	-	-	TRBV5-8
TGTGCCAGCAGTTACCGGCTAGCGCCCTACAATGAGCAGTTCTTC	CASSYRLAPYNEQFF	TRBJ2-1	-	once	TRBV6-5
TGTGCCAGCAGCGTCACGCAGACCTCCTACGAGCAGTACTTC	CASSVTQTSYEQYF	TRBJ2-7	-	-	TRBV9
TGTGCCAGCAGCGGGACTAGCGTAGATGAGCAGTTCTTC	CASSGTSVDEQFF	TRBJ2-1	TRBD2	-	TRBV9
TGCGCCAGCAGCTCACCGGACAGTCCCTATAATGGCTACACCTTC	CASSSPDSPYNGYTF	TRBJ1-2	-	-	TRBV5-1
TGCGCCAGCAGCTCAGGTGGGACAGTACAAGAGACCCAGTACTTC	CASSSGGTVQETQYF	TRBJ2-5	TRBD1	-	TRBV5-1
TGTGCCAGCAGTGAATGGGGGGTTCGGGACAATGAGCAGTTCTTC	CASSEWGVRDNEQFF	TRBJ2-1	-	-	TRBV6-4
TGTGCCAGCAGTTACGGACAGGGGGCGCCCGTCACTGAAGCTTTCTTT	CASSYGQGAPVTEAFF	TRBJ1-1	TRBD1	few	TRBV28
TGTGCCAGCAGACACCTCAGGGCTCCCACTGAAGCTTTCTTT	CASRHLRAPTEAFF	TRBJ1-1	-	-	TRBV11-2
TGCGCCAGCAGCTTGGGTGGTAACACTGAAGCTTTCTTT	CASSLGGNTEAFF	TRBJ1-1	-	-	TRBV5-1
TGCGCCAGCAGCGGGACAGGGGTCAATTCACCCCTCCACTTT	CASSGTGVNSPLHF	TRBJ1-6	TRBD1	-	TRBV5-1
TGTGCCAGCAGCTTAAGGGCAGGAGCCACAGATACGCAGTATTTT	CASSLRAGATDTQYF	TRBJ2-3	-	-	TRBV11-2
TGTGCCATCAGTGAGTCCCGCACAGATACGCAGTATTTT	CAISESRTDTQYF	TRBJ2-3	-	-	TRBV10-3
TGTGCCAGCAGCTTGTTGACAGGTGCTAACTATGGCTACACCTTC	CASSLLTGANYGYTF	TRBJ1-2	-	-	TRBV7-8
TGTGCCAGTAGTATTAGAAGCGGGGAATATGAGCAGTTCTTC	CASSIRSGEYEQFF	TRBJ2-1	TRBD2	-	TRBV19
TGCGCCAGCGGCCGGGACACCACGAAGGAGCAGTACTTC	CASGRDTTKEQYF	TRBJ2-7	-	-	TRBV23-1
TGTGCCAGCGCGGGGCTAAGCACAGATACGCAGTATTTT	CASAGLSTDTQYF	TRBJ2-3	-	-	TRBV28
TGCAGCGTCGGGACAGGCATAAATCAGCCCCAGCATTTT	CSVGTGINQPQHF	TRBJ1-5	TRBD1	-	TRBV29-1
TGTGCCAGCAGAAGGGCCTCTAGCAATCAGCCCCAGCATTTT	CASRRASSNQPQHF	TRBJ1-5	-	-	TRBV27
TGTGCCAGCAGTGCTAGCGGGAGGGGTTGGGAGCAGTACTTC	CASSASGRGWEQYF	TRBJ2-7	TRBD2	-	TRBV25-1
TGTGCCAGCAGCGACATCCGAATGGGCTACAATGAGCAGTTCTTC	CASSDIRMGYNEQFF	TRBJ2-1	-	-	TRBV6-1
TGTGCCAGCAGCCTCCTTAATGAAAAACTGTTTTTT	CASSLLNEKLFF	TRBJ1-4	-	-	TRBV7-9
TGTGCCAGCAGGGATAATACAGGTCTAAGGACTGAAGCTTTCTTT	CASRDNTGLRTEAFF	TRBJ1-1	-	-	TRBV28
TGCGCCAGCAGCCAAGGCAGGGTGAGGGTGAACGGCTACACCTTC	CASSQGRVRVNGYTF	TRBJ1-2	-	-	TRBV4-1
TGTGCCAGCAGCTCCGGGACTAGCGGGAGAGCAGGACCCTACAATGAGCAGTTCTTC	CASSSGTSGRAGPYNEQFF	TRBJ2-1	TRBD2	-	TRBV7-6
TGTGCCAGCTCACCCAGAACGGCTCTGCAAGAGACCCAGTACTTC	CASSPRTALQETQYF	TRBJ2-5	-	-	TRBV18
TGTGCCAGCAGCTTATTTCCGGGCAGCGCCTACAATGAGCAGTTCTTC	CASSLFPGSAYNEQFF	TRBJ2-1	-	-	TRBV7-3
TGTGCCAGCAGTCCTCGGGGATTCCCAGATACGCAGTATTTT	CASSPRGFPDTQYF	TRBJ2-3	-	-	TRBV27